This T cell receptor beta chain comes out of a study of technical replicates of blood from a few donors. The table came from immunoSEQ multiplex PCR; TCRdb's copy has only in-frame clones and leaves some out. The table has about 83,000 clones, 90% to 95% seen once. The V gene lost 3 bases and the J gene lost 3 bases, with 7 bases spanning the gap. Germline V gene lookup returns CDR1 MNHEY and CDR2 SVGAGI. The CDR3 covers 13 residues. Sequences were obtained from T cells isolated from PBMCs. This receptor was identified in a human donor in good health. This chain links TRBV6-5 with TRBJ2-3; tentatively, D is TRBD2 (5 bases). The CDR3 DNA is TGTGCCAGCAGTTATTCGGGGACAGATACGCAGTATTTT. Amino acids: CASSYSGTDTQYF.